A single sample is the source of the 8 T cell receptor beta chains below, sequenced in a study of CD8 T cells in ankylosing spondylitis. MiXCR, applied by TCRdb to the 5' RACE reads, yields one record per CDR3 protein. The data show a few hundred thousand distinct CDR3 sequences, roughly a tenth seen once. Sequenced material: blood, either unsorted or a sorted T cell fraction (not recorded which). The receptors stem from a male donor with ankylosing spondylitis or in good health (not recorded which).

V is TRBV5-5 and J is TRBJ2-7; the match to TRBD2 covers 10 bases. Germline CDR1 is SGHKS and CDR2 is YYEKEE (reference sequence). The CDR3 loop spans 15 amino acids. Trimming took 1 base from V and 4 from J; bases not matched to a gene: 5. The CDR3 sequence is CASSLSPSGGYEQYF. The DNA of the CDR3 is TGTGCCAGCAGCTTGTCTCCTAGCGGGGGTTACGAGCAGTACTTC.

V gene TRBV5-1 combines with J gene TRBJ2-5; D ambiguous. The CDR3 spans 13 residues. Trimming took 5 bases from V and 1 from J, leaving 9 bases between them. Germline V CDR1 and CDR2: SGHRS, YFSETQ. CDR3 coding DNA: TGCGCCAGCAGGCGGACGATCCAAGAGACCCAGTACTTC. It encodes CASRRTIQETQYF.

This clonotype showed up many times. The chain employs TRBV20-1 and TRBJ1-6; D remains unclear. V was clipped by 3 bases and J by 16 bases, with 19 bases between them. The CDR3 is made up of 13 amino acids. Germline CDR1 is DFQATT and CDR2 is SNEGSKA (reference sequence). The CDR3, as DNA: TGCAGTGCTAGGGAAGAAAGCCGGAAGGGTCTCCACTTT. Translating it yields CSAREESRKGLHF.

This clonotype was observed many times. The chain is built from TRBV12-3 or TRBV12-4 and TRBJ2-1; D could derive from TRBD1 or TRBD2 (5 bases each). V dropped 2 bases and J dropped 7 bases, with 12 bases sitting between them. The length of the CDR3 is 14 residues. The CDR3 nucleotides read TGTGCCAGCAGTTTAAGCCGGGGCAGGAATGAGCAGTTCTTC. It specifies CASSLSRGRNEQFF.

This clonotype was recorded many times. The chain joins TRBV28 to TRBJ1-1; D gene unclear. Germline V CDR1 and CDR2: MDHEN, SYDVKM. CDR3 size: 16 residues. Trimming stripped 5 bases from V and 6 bases from J, with 22 bases between. The CDR3 nucleotides read TGTGCCAGCAGTCCCACGGCTCAGAACGTCGATCCTGAAGCTTTCTTT. Its protein product is CASSPTAQNVDPEAFF.

This clonotype has ten or more counts. The chain couples TRBV25-1 to TRBJ1-2; no firm D call. The CDR3 covers 14 residues. The V end lost 2 bases, the J end lost 4 bases, and 11 bases lay between the germline ends. CDR1 and CDR2 (germline): MGHDK, SYGVNS. CDR3: CASSEPGLFYGYTF. The CDR3 bases are TGTGCCAGCAGTGAACCTGGACTTTTCTATGGCTACACCTTC.

This clonotype turned up a few times. This sequence may be a read error, since a much larger clone differs from it by one base. The chain employs TRBV29-1 and TRBJ2-7, with D possibly matching TRBD2 (5 bases). This CDR3 spans 11 amino acids. V gave up 1 base and J gave up 6 bases, with 7 bases separating them. CDR1 is SQVTM and CDR2 is ANQGSEA in the germline V gene. DNA of the CDR3: TGCAGCGTTGAAGGAGCGGCCGAGCAGTACTTC. Protein product: CSVEGAAEQYF.

The table lists this clonotype with many counts. Sequence at one end of the junction differs from germline and may be a read error. This chain links TRBV29-1 with TRBJ2-7, with unresolved D. The CDR3 runs to 11 residues. Germline CDR1 SQVTM, CDR2 ANQGSEA. For the CDR3, the DNA is TGCAGCGTCGAAGAGGTAGCCGAGCAGTACTTC. Translated: CSVEEVAEQYF.